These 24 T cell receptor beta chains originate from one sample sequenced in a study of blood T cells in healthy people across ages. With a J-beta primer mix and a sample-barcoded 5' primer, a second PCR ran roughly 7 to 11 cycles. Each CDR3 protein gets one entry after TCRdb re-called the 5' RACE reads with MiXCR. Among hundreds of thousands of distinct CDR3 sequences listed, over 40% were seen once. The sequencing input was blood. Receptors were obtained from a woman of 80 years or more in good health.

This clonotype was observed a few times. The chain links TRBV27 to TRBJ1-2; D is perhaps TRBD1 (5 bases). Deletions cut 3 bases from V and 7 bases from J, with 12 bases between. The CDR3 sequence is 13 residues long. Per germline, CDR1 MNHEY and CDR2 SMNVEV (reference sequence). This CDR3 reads CASSFQGGRGYTF. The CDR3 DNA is TGTGCCAGCAGTTTCCAGGGAGGGCGTGGCTACACCTTC.

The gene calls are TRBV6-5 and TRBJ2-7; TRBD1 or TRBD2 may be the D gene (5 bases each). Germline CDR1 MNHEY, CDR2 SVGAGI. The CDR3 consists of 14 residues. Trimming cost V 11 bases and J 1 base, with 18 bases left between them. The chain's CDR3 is CASRPWDGSYEQYF. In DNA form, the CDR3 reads TGTGCCTCCCGACCCTGGGACGGTTCCTACGAGCAGTACTTC.

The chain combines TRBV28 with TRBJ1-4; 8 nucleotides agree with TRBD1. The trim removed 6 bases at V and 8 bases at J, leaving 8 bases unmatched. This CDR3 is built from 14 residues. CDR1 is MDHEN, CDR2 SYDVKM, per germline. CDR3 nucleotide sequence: TGTGCCAGCAGATCAGGGGGCCGGGAGGAAAAACTGTTTTTT. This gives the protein CASRSGGREEKLFF. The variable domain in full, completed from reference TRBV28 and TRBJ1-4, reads DVKVTQSSRYLVKRTGEKVFLECVQDMDHENMFWYRQDPGLGLRLIYFSYDVKMKEKGDIPEGYSVSREKKERFSLILESASTNQTSMYLCASRSGGREEKLFFGSGTQLSVL.

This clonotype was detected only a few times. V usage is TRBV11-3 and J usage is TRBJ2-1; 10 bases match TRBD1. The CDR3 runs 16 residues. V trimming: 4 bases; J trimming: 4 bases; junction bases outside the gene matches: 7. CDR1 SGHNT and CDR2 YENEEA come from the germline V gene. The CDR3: CASSSVGDRGYNEQFF. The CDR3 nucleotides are TGTGCCAGCAGCTCGGTGGGGGACAGGGGATACAATGAGCAGTTCTTC.

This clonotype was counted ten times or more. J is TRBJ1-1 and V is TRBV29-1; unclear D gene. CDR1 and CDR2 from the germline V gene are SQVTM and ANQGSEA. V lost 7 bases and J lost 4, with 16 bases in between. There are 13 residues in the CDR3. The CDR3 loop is CSGYSGFSTEAFF. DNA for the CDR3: TGCAGCGGATACTCGGGATTCAGCACTGAAGCTTTCTTT. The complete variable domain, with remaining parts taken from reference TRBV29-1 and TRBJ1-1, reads SAVISQKPSRDICQRGTSLTIQCQVDSQVTMMFWYRQQPGQSLTLIATANQGSEATYESGFVIDKFPISRPNLTFSTLTVSNMSPEDSSIYLCSGYSGFSTEAFFGQGTRLTVV.

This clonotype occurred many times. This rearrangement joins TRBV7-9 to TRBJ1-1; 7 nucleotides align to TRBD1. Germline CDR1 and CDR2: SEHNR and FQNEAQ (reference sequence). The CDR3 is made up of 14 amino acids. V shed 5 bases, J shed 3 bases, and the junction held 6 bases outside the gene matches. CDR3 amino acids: CASSPQGRYTEAFF. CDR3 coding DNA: TGTGCCAGCAGCCCACAGGGGAGGTACACTGAAGCTTTCTTT.

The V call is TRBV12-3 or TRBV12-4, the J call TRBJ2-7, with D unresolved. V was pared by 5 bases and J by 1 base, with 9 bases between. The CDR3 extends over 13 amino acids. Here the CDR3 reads CASSDLMSYEQYF. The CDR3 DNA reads TGTGCCAGCAGTGACCTAATGTCCTACGAGCAGTACTTC.

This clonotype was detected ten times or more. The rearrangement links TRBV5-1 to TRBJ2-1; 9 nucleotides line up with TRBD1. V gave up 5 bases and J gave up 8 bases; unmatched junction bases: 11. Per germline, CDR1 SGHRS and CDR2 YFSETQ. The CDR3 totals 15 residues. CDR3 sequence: CASRALTGGAHEQFF. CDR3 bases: TGCGCCAGCAGGGCTCTAACAGGGGGCGCGCATGAGCAGTTCTTC.

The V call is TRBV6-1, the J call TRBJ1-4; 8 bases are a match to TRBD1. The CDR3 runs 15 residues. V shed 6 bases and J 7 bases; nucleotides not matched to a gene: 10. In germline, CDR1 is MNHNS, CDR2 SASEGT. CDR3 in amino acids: CASRASRGLFEKLFF. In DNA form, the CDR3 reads TGTGCCAGCAGGGCGTCCAGGGGGCTTTTTGAAAAACTGTTTTTT.

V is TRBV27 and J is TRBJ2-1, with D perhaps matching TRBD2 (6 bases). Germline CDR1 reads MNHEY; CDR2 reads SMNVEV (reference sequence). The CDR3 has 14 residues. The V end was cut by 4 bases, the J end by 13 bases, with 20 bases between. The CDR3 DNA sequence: TGTGCCAGCAGTTCGACAGCGACGGGAGAGACCCAGTTCTTC. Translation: CASSSTATGETQFF.

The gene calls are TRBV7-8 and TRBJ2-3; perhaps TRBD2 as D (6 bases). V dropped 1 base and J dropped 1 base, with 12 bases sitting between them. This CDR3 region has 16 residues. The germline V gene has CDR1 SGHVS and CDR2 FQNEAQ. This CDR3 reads CASSLGTSPGTDTQYF. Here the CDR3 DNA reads TGTGCCAGCAGCTTAGGAACTAGCCCGGGCACAGATACGCAGTATTTT.

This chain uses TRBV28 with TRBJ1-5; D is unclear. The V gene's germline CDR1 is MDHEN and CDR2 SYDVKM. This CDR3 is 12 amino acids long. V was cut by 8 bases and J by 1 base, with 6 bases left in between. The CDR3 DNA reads TGTGCCAGCGATTCGAGCAATCAGCCCCAGCATTTT. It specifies CASDSSNQPQHF.

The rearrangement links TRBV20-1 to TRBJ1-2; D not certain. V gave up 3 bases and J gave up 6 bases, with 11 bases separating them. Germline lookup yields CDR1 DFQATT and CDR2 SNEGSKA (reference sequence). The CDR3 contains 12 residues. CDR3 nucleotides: TGCAGTGCTAGTTTAGGACCCGATGGCTACACCTTC. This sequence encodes CSASLGPDGYTF.

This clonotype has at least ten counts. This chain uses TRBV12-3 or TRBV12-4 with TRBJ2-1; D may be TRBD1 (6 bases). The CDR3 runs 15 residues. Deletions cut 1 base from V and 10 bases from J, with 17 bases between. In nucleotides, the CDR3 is TGTGCCAGCAGTTTAGGGGGACAAATAATTGGGGAGCAGTTCTTC. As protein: CASSLGGQIIGEQFF.

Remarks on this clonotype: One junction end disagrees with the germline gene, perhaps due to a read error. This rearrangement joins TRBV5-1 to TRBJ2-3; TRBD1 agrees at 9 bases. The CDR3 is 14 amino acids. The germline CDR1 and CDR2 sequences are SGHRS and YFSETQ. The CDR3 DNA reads TGCGCCAGCAGCCCGGGGACAGGGAGCGATATGCAGTATTTT. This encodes CASSPGTGSDMQYF.

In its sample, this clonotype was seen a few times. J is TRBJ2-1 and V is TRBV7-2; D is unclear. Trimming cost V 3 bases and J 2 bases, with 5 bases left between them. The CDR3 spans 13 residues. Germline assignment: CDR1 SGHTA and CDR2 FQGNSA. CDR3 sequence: CASSLDAYNEQFF. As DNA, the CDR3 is TGTGCCAGCAGCTTGGATGCCTACAATGAGCAGTTCTTC.

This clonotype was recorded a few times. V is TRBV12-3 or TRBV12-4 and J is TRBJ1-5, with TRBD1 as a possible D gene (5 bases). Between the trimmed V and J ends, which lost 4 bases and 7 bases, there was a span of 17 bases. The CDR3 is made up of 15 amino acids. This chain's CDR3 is CASSSTGLGGQPQHF. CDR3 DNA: TGTGCCAGCAGTTCAACGGGGCTCGGTGGGCAGCCCCAGCATTTT.

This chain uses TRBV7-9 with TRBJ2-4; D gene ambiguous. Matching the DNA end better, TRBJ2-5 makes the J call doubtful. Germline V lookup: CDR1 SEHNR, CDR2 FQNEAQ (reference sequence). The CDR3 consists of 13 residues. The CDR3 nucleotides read TGTGCCAGCAGCTTAGTCCCGATAGAGACCCAGTACTTC. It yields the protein CASSLVPIETQYF.

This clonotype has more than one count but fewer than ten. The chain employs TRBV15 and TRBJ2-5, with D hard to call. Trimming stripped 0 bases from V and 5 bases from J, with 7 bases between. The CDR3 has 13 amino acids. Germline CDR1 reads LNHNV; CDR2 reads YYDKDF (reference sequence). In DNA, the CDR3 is TGTGCCACCAGCAGAGATTTAATCGAGACCCAGTACTTC. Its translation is CATSRDLIETQYF.

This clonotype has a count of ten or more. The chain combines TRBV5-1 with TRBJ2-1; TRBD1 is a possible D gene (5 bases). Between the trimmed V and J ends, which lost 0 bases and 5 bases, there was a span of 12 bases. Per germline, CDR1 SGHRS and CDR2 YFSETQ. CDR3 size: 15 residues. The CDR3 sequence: CASSLEGESHNEQFF. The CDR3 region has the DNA TGCGCCAGCAGCTTGGAAGGGGAAAGCCACAATGAGCAGTTCTTC.

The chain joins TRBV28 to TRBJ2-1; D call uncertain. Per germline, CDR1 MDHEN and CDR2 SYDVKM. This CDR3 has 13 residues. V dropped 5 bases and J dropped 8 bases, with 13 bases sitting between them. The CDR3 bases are TGTGCCAGCAGTAATTACGTTGGGGATGAGCAGTTCTTC. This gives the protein CASSNYVGDEQFF.

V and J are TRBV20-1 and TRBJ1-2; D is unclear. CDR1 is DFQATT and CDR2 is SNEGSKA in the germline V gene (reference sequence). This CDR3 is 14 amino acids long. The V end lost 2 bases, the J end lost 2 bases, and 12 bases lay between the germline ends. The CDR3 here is CSARRPGWNYGYTF. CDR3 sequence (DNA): TGCAGTGCTAGAAGGCCAGGCTGGAACTATGGCTACACCTTC.

CDR3 region: CSASRGRGVRDTQYF. CDR3 nucleotide sequence: TGCAGTGCTTCCCGTGGGCGGGGGGTAAGAGATACGCAGTATTTT. The chain is built from TRBV20-1 and TRBJ2-3; 8 bases are shared with TRBD2. The V gene's germline CDR1 is DFQATT and CDR2 SNEGSKA (reference sequence). The length of the CDR3 is 15 residues. The J segment lost 5 bases and the V segment lost 5 bases, leaving 12 bases of the junction unmatched.

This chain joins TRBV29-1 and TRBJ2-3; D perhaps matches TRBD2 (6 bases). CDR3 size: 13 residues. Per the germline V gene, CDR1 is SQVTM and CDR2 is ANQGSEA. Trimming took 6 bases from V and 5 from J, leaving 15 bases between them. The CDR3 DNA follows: TGCAGCGTCGTCGTCGGCGGGGAAGATACGCAGTATTTT. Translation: CSVVVGGEDTQYF.